This T cell receptor beta chain was recorded in a study of T cell clones after liver transplantation. Across the study: Apart from three HCV-positive recipients, transplants were for non-autoimmune, non-viral reasons.

Sequencing used immunoSEQ multiplex PCR; TCRdb keeps in-frame clones, though not all of them. The sample has 65,000 to 70,000 clones; about 91% are singletons. Study conclusions and caveats: In a couple of subjects, few donor cells limited the measurable donor-reactive repertoire. A larger donor-reactive than third-party decline suggested partial antigen-specific deletion.

Turning to this clone: Antigen specificity is unknown.

Trimming shortened V by 3 bases and J by 7 bases, and 14 bases separated the two germline ends. CDR3 length: 14 amino acids. The V gene's germline CDR1 is MGHRA and CDR2 YSYEKL. This TCR was recovered from a human patient who received a liver transplant. Some of the T cells might come from the graft donor. The rearrangement joins TRBV4-1 to TRBJ2-3; D remains ambiguous. This specimen consisted of CD4+ T cells from blood, obtained about 26 months after liver transplant. CDR3 region: CASSQRLELHTQYF. The CDR3 nucleotides are TGCGCCAGCAGCCAGCGCCTTGAACTTCATACGCAGTATTTT.